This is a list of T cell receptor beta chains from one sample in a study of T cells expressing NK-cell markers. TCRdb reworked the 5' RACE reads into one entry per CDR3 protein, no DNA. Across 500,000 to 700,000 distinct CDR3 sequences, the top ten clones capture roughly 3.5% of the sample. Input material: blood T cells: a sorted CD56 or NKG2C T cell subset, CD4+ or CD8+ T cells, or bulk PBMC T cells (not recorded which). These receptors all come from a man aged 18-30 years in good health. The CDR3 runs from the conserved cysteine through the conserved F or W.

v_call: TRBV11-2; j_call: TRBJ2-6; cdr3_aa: CASSEKGRQGTGANVLTF
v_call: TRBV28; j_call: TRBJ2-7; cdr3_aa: CASLRGGEQYF
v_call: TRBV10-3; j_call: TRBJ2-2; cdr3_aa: CAISGGLGELFF
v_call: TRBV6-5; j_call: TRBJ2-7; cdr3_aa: CASRTSSYEQYF
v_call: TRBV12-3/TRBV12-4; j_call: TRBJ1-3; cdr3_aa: CASSLNGGTSGNTIYF
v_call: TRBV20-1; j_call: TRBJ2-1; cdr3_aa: CSARLLANYNEQFF
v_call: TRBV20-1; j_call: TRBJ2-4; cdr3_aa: CSASLASGTAQYF
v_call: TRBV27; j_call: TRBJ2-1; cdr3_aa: CASTSFGHRVGSYNEQFF
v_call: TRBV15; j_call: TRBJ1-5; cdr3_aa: CATRLPGQRHQPQHF
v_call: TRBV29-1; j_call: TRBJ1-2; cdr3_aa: CSVAVQAGLYGYTF
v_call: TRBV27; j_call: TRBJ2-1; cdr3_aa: CASSFGLAGTSNEQFF
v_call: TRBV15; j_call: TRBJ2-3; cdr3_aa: CATSGFDSGTSADTQYF
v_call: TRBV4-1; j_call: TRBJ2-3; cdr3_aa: CASSQRGGVYF
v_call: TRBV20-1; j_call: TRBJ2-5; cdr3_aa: CSAVKKRGGETQYF
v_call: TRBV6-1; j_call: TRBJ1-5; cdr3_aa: CASREGTGASQPQHF
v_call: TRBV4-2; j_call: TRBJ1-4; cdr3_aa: CASSPRTGEEKLFF
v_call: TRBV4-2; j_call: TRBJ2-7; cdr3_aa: CASSQEADVGNKIYEQYF
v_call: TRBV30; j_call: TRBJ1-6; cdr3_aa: CAWTGAGNSPLHF
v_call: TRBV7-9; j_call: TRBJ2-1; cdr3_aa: CASSSRGAGRNEQFF
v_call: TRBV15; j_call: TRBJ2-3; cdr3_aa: CATSRDSPTGGGWTDTQYF
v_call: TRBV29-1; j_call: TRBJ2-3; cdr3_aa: CSVEWSRGAIDTQYF
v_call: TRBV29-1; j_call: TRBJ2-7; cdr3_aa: CSVCTLAFPDEQYF
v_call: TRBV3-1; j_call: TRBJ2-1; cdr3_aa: CASSQGGLAGYEQFF
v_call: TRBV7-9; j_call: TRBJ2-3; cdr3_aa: CASSPKTGLAPDTQYF
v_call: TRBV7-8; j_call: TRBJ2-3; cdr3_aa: CASSRDRQDTDTQYF
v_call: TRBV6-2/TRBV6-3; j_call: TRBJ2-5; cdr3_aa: CASSFSYETQYF
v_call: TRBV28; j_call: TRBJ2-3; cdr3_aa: CATTGTDTQYF
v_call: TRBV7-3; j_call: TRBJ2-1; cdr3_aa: CASSLTRGSDNEQFF
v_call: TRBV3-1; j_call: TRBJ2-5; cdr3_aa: CASIGDIQETQYF
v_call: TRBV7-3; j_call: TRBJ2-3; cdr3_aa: CASSLHRDTQYF
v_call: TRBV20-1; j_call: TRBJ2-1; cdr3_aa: CSARDTRARTEQFF